Detailed here is one T cell receptor beta chain. This clonotype was seen at least ten times. Its antigen specificity is not known. No base quality values were provided; no much bigger clone lies one nucleotide off. Libraries were constructed by PCR. This sample was sequenced with an Illumina HiSeq 4000. Bulk TCR libraries were made following a previously described method, with the TCR primers given in Table S5. Total RNA was purified with the Qiagen AllPrep DNA/RNA kit. Before any analysis, reads coming from multiple sequencing runs of the same library were combined into one pool. The original methods were these. Only reads with exact TCR constant sequence were kept, trimmed to 150 nt, and grouped by their 12-nt molecular barcodes. Within each barcode group, reads were sub-clustered at a 15% Levenshtein threshold, and quality-weighted consensus sequences were built per RNA molecule. Non-functional sequences were filtered out, along with any lower-count sequence sitting one edit away from another sequence. Based on a fit of two negative binomial distributions, barcode sub-clusters having less than 20% of the maximum read count were discarded. TCRdb took the public reads, trimmed them with fastp at Q25, ran MiXCR for clone calling and kept in-frame beta chains. Entries are consolidated by CDR3 protein sequence, retaining the most common genes and DNA. None of the V and J calls come from the authors' own analysis; TCRdb made them. The sample records about 510,000 distinct CDR3 sequences, roughly 23% of which are singletons. The ten top clones hold approximately 0.84% of the sample.

The data derive from a study of molecular identifiers for immune sequencing clone quantification (dated by TCRdb to between 2017 and 2018). As for the study more broadly: For a replicate experiment, the RNA from either around 20,000 or 99,000 naive CD8 T cells was divided into five aliquots, and four of those aliquots went on to sequencing. This methods study benchmarked molecular-identifier clustering-based TCR repertoire sequencing (MIDCIRS) and TCR RNA copy counting, using CD8 T cells to do so.

According to the germline V gene (reference sequence), CDR1 reads SGHAT and CDR2 reads FQDESV. V is reduced by 5 bases and J by 3 bases, leaving a spacing of 17 bases between them. Reading from cysteine to phenylalanine, the CDR3 counts 15 amino acids. Only the CDR3 region is kept as DNA, spanning 45 bases read in frame from base 1. Libraries of naive CD8 T cells were generated from roughly 20,000 to 1,000,000 sorted cells, with 10%, 30% or 50% of the purified RNA used. Naive CD8 T cells were FACS-sorted as CD8+CD4-CCR7+CD45RA+ on a BD FACSAria II into RLT Plus buffer. Ten to eleven TCR copies' worth of Jurkat RNA were spiked into roughly 18,000-1,000,000 naive CD8 T cell samples to test detection sensitivity. CD8 T cells were enriched with RosetteSep CD8+ T Cell Enrichment Cocktail and Ficoll-Paque, followed by ACK red cell lysis. General conclusions and limits of the study: Identical TCR molecules sharing a barcode could cause highly expanded clone sizes to be underestimated. When barcode sub-clustering was not used, chimeric consensus sequences inflated TCR diversity, with chimeras reaching as high as 47%. Modeling gave about 3.2 recovered TCR RNA copies per cell versus 9.5 to 10 by digital PCR, implying approximately 32% capture efficiency. Spiked-in Jurkat TCR RNA equal to a single cell's worth was reported to be detectable even within 1,100,000 naive CD8 T cells. The naive libraries included spiked-in Jurkat TCR RNA (about 11 copies' worth), and this RNA is not part of the donor repertoire. In CMV-specific effector cells, clones with more than 20 RNA copies contained over 97% of molecules, whereas in naive cells such clones contained under 1% of molecules.

The sequence is built from TRBV11-1 and TRBJ2-7, and TRBD1 may be the D gene, going by 7 matching bases. Sequenced input: naive CD8+ T cells from blood, with Jurkat cell RNA spiked in. The cell subset or site label corresponds to: FACS-sorted CD8+CD4-CCR7+CD45RA+ naive T cells. The clonotype was recovered from a human donor in good health. Some libraries in this study had Jurkat cell RNA spiked in. The DNA reads TGTGCCAGCAGCCCTCCAGGAGGGGGCTACTACGAGCAGTACTTC. Its protein product is CASSPPGGGYYEQYF.